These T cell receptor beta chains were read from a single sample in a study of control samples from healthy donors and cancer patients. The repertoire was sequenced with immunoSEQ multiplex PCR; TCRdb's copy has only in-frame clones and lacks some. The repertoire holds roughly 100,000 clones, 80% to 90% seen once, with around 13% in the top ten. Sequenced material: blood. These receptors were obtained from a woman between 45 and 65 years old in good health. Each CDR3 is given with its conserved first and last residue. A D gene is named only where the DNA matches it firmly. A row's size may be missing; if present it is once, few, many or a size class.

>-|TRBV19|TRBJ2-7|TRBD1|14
CASSNNRDRAEQYF
TGTGCCAGTAGTAACAACCGGGACAGGGCCGAGCAGTACTTC
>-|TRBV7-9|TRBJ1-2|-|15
CASSLWSSANYGYTF
TGTGCCAGCAGCTTATGGAGTTCAGCTAACTATGGCTACACCTTC
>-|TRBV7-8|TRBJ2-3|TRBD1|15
CASSIPGQEGDTQYF
TGTGCCAGCAGCATTCCGGGACAGGAGGGAGATACGCAGTATTTT
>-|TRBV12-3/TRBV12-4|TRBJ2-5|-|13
CASTGQSWETQYF
TGTGCCAGCACCGGACAGTCCTGGGAGACCCAGTACTTC
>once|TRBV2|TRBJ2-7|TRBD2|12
CLSGDSSYEQYF
TGTCTTAGCGGGGACTCGTCCTACGAGCAGTACTTC
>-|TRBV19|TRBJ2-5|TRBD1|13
CASSTNRGETQYF
TGTGCCAGTAGTACAAACAGGGGAGAGACCCAGTACTTC
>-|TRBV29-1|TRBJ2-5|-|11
CSAESWETQYF
TGCAGCGCCGAGAGTTGGGAGACCCAGTACTTC
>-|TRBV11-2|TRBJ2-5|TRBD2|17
CASSLDPSGGVLGTQYF
TGTGCCAGCAGCTTAGACCCCAGCGGGGGGGTTCTAGGGACCCAGTACTTC
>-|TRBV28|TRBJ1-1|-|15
CASSAHTDKNTEAFF
TGTGCCAGCAGTGCCCACACGGACAAGAACACTGAAGCTTTCTTT
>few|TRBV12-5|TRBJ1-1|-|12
CASGYRRAEAFF
TGTGCTAGTGGCTACCGAAGGGCTGAAGCTTTCTTT